What follows are 26 T cell receptor beta chains derived from one specimen sequenced in a study of T cell repertoires in cytomegalovirus infection. TCRdb reprocessed the reads with MiXCR, giving one entry per CDR3 protein. The sample lists fewer than 950,000 distinct CDR3 sequences; about 30% were seen once. Their antigens remain unidentified. The sample here was cultured CD8+ T cells from PBMCs, taken from culture after CMV antigen stimulation. These receptors originate from a human donor in good health (CMV status not recorded). Some clones in this sample may be carry-over from other donors' samples.

In this sample, this clonotype turned up a few times. The rearrangement links TRBV7-2 to TRBJ1-5, with D uncertain. Trimming took off 2 bases at V and 9 bases at J, with 17 bases between the two ends. The CDR3 has 15 residues. CDR1 is SGHTA, CDR2 FQGNSA, per germline. CDR3: CASSLNRVRSWPQHF. In DNA, the CDR3 is TGTGCCAGCAGCTTAAATAGGGTGCGGTCATGGCCCCAGCATTTT.

The V gene is TRBV9, the J gene TRBJ1-3; no clear D. Per the germline V gene, CDR1 is SGDLS and CDR2 is YYNGEE. The CDR3 totals 14 residues. V was cut by 5 bases and J by 1 base, with 10 bases left in between. The CDR3 nucleotides are TGTGCCAGCAGAAGGACGGAATCTGGAAACACCATATATTTT. Its translation: CASRRTESGNTIYF. The full variable domain, in which reference TRBV9 and TRBJ1-3 provide the parts outside the CDR3, is DSGVTQTPKHLITATGQRVTLRCSPRSGDLSVYWYQQSLDQGLQFLIQYYNGEERAKGNILERFSAQQFPDLHSELNLSSLELGDSALYFCASRRTESGNTIYFGEGSWLTVV.

This clonotype was seen only a few times. CDR3 region: CASSPGQPRDSGRFF. The DNA of the CDR3 is TGTGCCAGCAGCCCCGGCCAACCTAGAGACAGCGGTCGATTCTTC. V and J are TRBV7-8 and TRBJ2-1; D is perhaps TRBD1 or TRBD2 (5 bases each). Per germline, CDR1 SGHVS and CDR2 FQNEAQ. This CDR3 has 15 residues. V was trimmed by 5 bases and J by 16 bases, leaving 27 bases between them.

The V and J genes are TRBV5-1 and TRBJ1-3; D is unresolved. The CDR3 extends over 16 amino acids. Trimming cost V 7 bases and J 0 bases, with 17 bases left between them. Germline V CDR1 and CDR2: SGHRS, YFSETQ. The CDR3 DNA follows: TGCGCCAGCGCCCCCGCGGAGGGCTACTCTGGAAACACCATATATTTT. This gives the protein CASAPAEGYSGNTIYF.

This clonotype was recorded a few times. V usage is TRBV2 and J usage is TRBJ2-3, with 9 bases lining up with TRBD2. In germline, CDR1 is SNHLY, CDR2 FYNNEI. The CDR3 sequence is 14 residues long. J lost 5 bases, V lost 9 bases, and 9 bases had no gene match. The CDR3 sequence: CARTGAGGQDTQYF. CDR3 coding DNA: TGTGCCAGAACTGGGGCGGGGGGGCAAGATACGCAGTATTTT.

This clonotype was detected a few times. V gene TRBV7-2 combines with J gene TRBJ2-1, with D maybe TRBD2 (7 bases). CDR1 and CDR2 from the germline V gene are SGHTA and FQGNSA. V lost 2 bases and J 5 bases, leaving 16 bases between the germline ends. This CDR3 comprises 16 residues. The DNA for the CDR3 is TGTGCCAGCAGCTTAAATCCGGGGGGCGCGAACAATGAGCAGTTCTTC. This codes for CASSLNPGGANNEQFF.

The rearrangement uses TRBV7-9 and TRBJ2-1; D is tentatively TRBD1 or TRBD2 (6 bases each). Per germline, CDR1 SEHNR and CDR2 FQNEAQ (reference sequence). The ends were cut back, 4 bases at V and 4 bases at J, with 11 bases in the middle. This CDR3 region has 14 residues. CDR3 DNA: TGTGCCAGCAGCTCGGGGGACAATTACAATGAGCAGTTCTTC. Residues: CASSSGDNYNEQFF.

The J gene is TRBJ1-6, the V gene TRBV4-1, with 8 positions matching TRBD1. The germline V gene encodes CDR1 MGHRA and CDR2 YSYEKL. V lost 3 bases and J lost 15; bases outside the gene matches: 7. CDR3 length: 13 residues. CDR3 in amino acids: CASSQPDRGDLHF. In DNA, the CDR3 is TGCGCCAGCAGCCAGCCAGACAGGGGTGACCTCCACTTT.

This rearrangement joins TRBV7-9 to TRBJ2-2; D might be TRBD1 or TRBD2, each matching 5 bases. V lost 6 bases, J lost 5 bases, and 10 bases lay in between. This CDR3 comprises 13 residues. Per germline, CDR1 SEHNR and CDR2 FQNEAQ (reference sequence). CDR3 nucleotides: TGTGCCAGCAGAGGGGACCTGACCGGGGAGCTGTTTTTT. Translating it yields CASRGDLTGELFF.

V gene TRBV4-1 combines with J gene TRBJ1-2; D call uncertain. The CDR3 has 14 amino acids. Germline CDR1 reads MGHRA; CDR2 reads YSYEKL. V shed 6 bases and J shed 3 bases, with 14 bases lying between them. In nucleotides, the CDR3 is TGCGCCAGCAGTCAAAGGAGGGATGACTATGGCTACACCTTC. Its translation: CASSQRRDDYGYTF.

The chain carries TRBV12-3 or TRBV12-4 and TRBJ2-3; 14 nucleotides line up with TRBD2. Trimming took 3 bases from V and 5 from J; bases not matched to a gene: 13. The CDR3 spans 19 residues. The DNA of the CDR3 is TGTGCCAGCAGTTTGGGACTAGCGGGGGCCTCAGGGGGTGGAGATACGCAGTATTTT. Translated, it gives CASSLGLAGASGGGDTQYF.

This clonotype was detected a few times. The DNA for the CDR3 is TGCAGTGCGGATTCTTCAGGGTACCAAGAGACCCAGTACTTC. This translates into CSADSSGYQETQYF. This chain connects TRBV20-1 to TRBJ2-5; perhaps TRBD1 as D (5 bases). Looked up from germline, CDR1 is DFQATT and CDR2 is SNEGSKA (reference sequence). The germline V and J ends were trimmed by 6 bases and 0 bases, with 14 bases remaining between them. This CDR3 has 14 residues.

CDR3 sequence reads: CASSLGQGATGELFF. CDR3 nucleotide sequence: TGTGCCAGCAGCCTAGGACAGGGGGCCACCGGGGAGCTGTTTTTT. This chain connects TRBV7-9 to TRBJ2-2; 11 nucleotides line up with TRBD1. Trimming removed 5 bases from V and 4 bases from J; junction bases left unmatched: 3. This CDR3 region has 15 residues. Germline loops: CDR1 SEHNR, CDR2 FQNEAQ (reference sequence).

This clonotype was found a few times. The chain combines TRBV7-8 with TRBJ2-2; D might be TRBD1 or TRBD2, each matching 5 bases. Trimming cost V 7 bases and J 3 bases, with 15 bases left between them. CDR1 is SGHVS and CDR2 is FQNEAQ in the germline V gene. The CDR3 runs 15 residues. CDR3 bases: TGTGCCAGCAAAGAGTCGGGGCAGCACACCGGGGAGCTGTTTTTT. This translates into CASKESGQHTGELFF.

This clonotype has at least ten counts. V and J are TRBV4-1 and TRBJ1-1, with D possibly being TRBD1 (5 bases). CDR1 is MGHRA, CDR2 YSYEKL, per germline. The CDR3 contains 15 residues. Trimming took off 0 bases at V and 5 bases at J, with 13 bases between the two ends. The CDR3 DNA follows: TGCGCCAGCAGCCAAGAAGCCGGGGCCGGGACTGAAGCTTTCTTT. Translated: CASSQEAGAGTEAFF.

The chain joins TRBV7-6 to TRBJ2-7, with no clear D. Germline V gene sequence: CDR1 SGHVS, CDR2 FNYEAQ. V shed 1 base and J shed 2 bases, with 9 bases lying between them. The CDR3 runs 14 residues. The DNA of the CDR3 is TGTGCCAGCAGCTTAGAAGGATACCCCTACGAGCAGTACTTC. Translating it yields CASSLEGYPYEQYF.

The chain recombines TRBV7-9 with TRBJ1-5; 9 bases match TRBD1. This CDR3 contains 17 residues. V lost 3 bases and J lost 9; bases outside the gene matches: 15. CDR1 is SEHNR, CDR2 FQNEAQ, per germline (reference sequence). The DNA for the CDR3 is TGTGCCAGCAGCTTCTCTAGGGGACAGGGAGGGGCTCCGCCCCAGCATTTT. Residues: CASSFSRGQGGAPPQHF.

J is TRBJ2-5 and V is TRBV11-2; 7 bases fit TRBD1. Germline V gene data show CDR1 as SGHAT and CDR2 as FQNNGV. This CDR3 has 13 residues. With V trimmed by 8 bases and J by 2 bases, 5 bases remained unmatched. The CDR3 coding sequence is TGTGCCAGCGGGGGACAGAAACAAGAGACCCAGTACTTC. Protein sequence: CASGGQKQETQYF.

V is TRBV7-9 and J is TRBJ1-4, with 8 bases identical to TRBD1. The CDR3 runs 15 residues. The germline V gene encodes CDR1 SEHNR and CDR2 FQNEAQ (reference sequence). V gave up 5 bases and J gave up 8 bases; unmatched junction bases: 10. CDR3 DNA: TGTGCCAGCAGCCCCAAGACAGGGGAGGGAGAAAAACTGTTTTTT. Protein sequence: CASSPKTGEGEKLFF.

This clonotype was observed a few times. V usage is TRBV7-9 and J usage is TRBJ1-1; a possible D gene is TRBD1 (5 bases). Germline V gene lookup returns CDR1 SEHNR and CDR2 FQNEAQ (reference sequence). With 5 bases removed from V and 7 bases from J, the gap between germline ends came to 14 bases. The CDR3 consists of 13 residues. The CDR3 sequence is CASSQGTAIEAFF. The CDR3 nucleotides read TGTGCCAGCAGCCAAGGGACGGCTATTGAAGCTTTCTTT.

The V call is TRBV7-9, the J call TRBJ1-4, with D possibly being TRBD1 (6 bases). CDR3 length: 15 amino acids. Per the germline V gene, CDR1 is SEHNR and CDR2 is FQNEAQ (reference sequence). Trimming stripped 5 bases from V and 5 bases from J, with 15 bases between. This chain's CDR3 is CASSLRQDGNEKLFF. CDR3 sequence (DNA): TGTGCCAGCAGCCTCCGACAGGATGGGAATGAAAAACTGTTTTTT.

This clonotype has ten or more counts. This sequence joins TRBV12-3 or TRBV12-4 and TRBJ2-7, with D tentatively TRBD1 (5 bases). The CDR3 has 11 amino acids. V was clipped by 3 bases and J by 13 bases, with 13 bases between them. This CDR3 is CASSFARQYYF. The CDR3 nucleotides are TGTGCCAGCAGTTTCGCAAGACAGTATTACTTC.

The chain carries TRBV10-3 and TRBJ1-2; 8 bases line up with TRBD1. Germline V gives CDR1 ENHRY, CDR2 SYGVKD. The CDR3 loop spans 15 amino acids. V was clipped by 6 bases and J by 3 bases; unmatched bases: 9. CDR3 sequence: CAIRQGVAGDYGYTF. The CDR3 DNA sequence: TGTGCCATCAGACAGGGGGTTGCCGGGGACTATGGCTACACCTTC.

This clonotype was observed at least ten times. The chain combines TRBV7-2 with TRBJ1-1; possibly TRBD1 for D (5 bases). Germline lookup yields CDR1 SGHTA and CDR2 FQGNSA. V was pared by 2 bases and J by 0 bases, with 10 bases between. CDR3 length: 15 residues. CDR3 amino acids: CASSLTARVNTEAFF. In DNA, the CDR3 is TGTGCCAGCAGCTTAACAGCCAGGGTGAACACTGAAGCTTTCTTT.

The chain combines TRBV4-1 with TRBJ2-1, with D perhaps TRBD2 (6 bases). CDR3 length: 16 residues. The V and J ends lost 4 bases and 8 bases respectively, with 21 bases between them. The germline V gene encodes CDR1 MGHRA and CDR2 YSYEKL. For the CDR3, the DNA is TGCGCCAGCAGCCGGACGTCGTCGGGGGACTTGGATGAGCAGTTCTTC. Its translation: CASSRTSSGDLDEQFF.

The chain links TRBV7-8 to TRBJ2-3; D not certain. In germline, CDR1 is SGHVS, CDR2 FQNEAQ. V was trimmed by 4 bases and J by 6 bases, leaving 14 bases between them. The CDR3 has 14 residues. The CDR3 here is CASSSFLRTDTQYF. In nucleotides, the CDR3 is TGTGCCAGCAGCTCATTCCTACGTACCGATACGCAGTATTTT. The full variable domain, its missing parts supplied by reference TRBV7-8 and TRBJ2-3, is GAGVSQSPRYKVAKRGQDVALRCDPISGHVSLFWYQQALGQGPEFLTYFQNEAQLDKSGLPSDRFFAERPEGSVSTLKIQRTQQEDSAVYLCASSSFLRTDTQYFGPGTRLTVL.